The 27 T cell receptor beta chains in this list originate from one sample, sequenced in a study of T cells expressing NK-cell markers. TCRdb re-called the 5' RACE reads; every CDR3 protein appears as one record, without DNA. Its clone listing holds 30,000 or so distinct CDR3 sequences. The sample was blood T cells: a sorted CD56 or NKG2C T cell subset, CD4+ or CD8+ T cells, or bulk PBMC T cells (not recorded which). Source of these receptors: a woman aged 18 to 69 in good health.

The V and J genes are TRBV9 and TRBJ1-2. This CDR3 region has 11 residues. Germline CDR1 reads SGDLS; CDR2 reads YYNGEE. The CDR3 protein is CASSASGGYTF.

The chain uses TRBV5-1 and TRBJ2-1. From germline, CDR1 is SGHRS and CDR2 YFSETQ. This CDR3 region has 13 residues. CDR3 amino acids: CASSLAVGNEQFF.

The CDR3 protein is CASSLVTGGQETQYF. The chain carries TRBV11-2 and TRBJ2-5; absent DNA, TCRdb's TRBD2 call cannot be checked. CDR1 and CDR2 (germline): SGHAT, FQNNGV. The CDR3 contains 15 residues.

V gene TRBV2 combines with J gene TRBJ1-5; checking the TCRdb D call of TRBD1 is not possible without DNA. CDR1 SNHLY and CDR2 FYNNEI come from the germline V gene. This CDR3 has 15 amino acids. CDR3 residues: CASRIPTGGYQPQHF.

This sequence joins TRBV13 and TRBJ1-2. Germline V CDR1 and CDR2: PRHDT, FYEKMQ (reference sequence). This CDR3 has 14 amino acids. CDR3 amino acids: CASSLVGQDDGYTF.

The V and J genes are TRBV28 and TRBJ2-7; the D gene TCRdb calls, TRBD1, cannot be checked with no DNA. Germline-derived CDR1 and CDR2 are MDHEN and SYDVKM. There are 15 residues in the CDR3. This CDR3 reads CASRQHPGGSYEQYF.

The rearrangement joins TRBV10-2 to TRBJ2-3; as DNA is missing, the TRBD1 call by TCRdb cannot be tested. CDR1 WSHSY and CDR2 SAAADI come from the germline V gene. This CDR3 is built from 15 residues. This CDR3 is CASSESRDSTDTQYF.

This chain connects TRBV7-6 to TRBJ1-2; TCRdb indicates TRBD1, and absent DNA this call remains unverified. Germline V lookup: CDR1 SGHVS, CDR2 FNYEAQ. This CDR3 is built from 17 residues. The CDR3 sequence is CASSLTTGTPTNYGYTF.

The chain carries TRBV21-1 and TRBJ2-3; the TCRdb call, TRBD2, lacks DNA for checking. TRBV21-1 is given as a pseudogene. CDR3 length: 18 amino acids. This chain's CDR3 is CASSFSQRSGSTTDTQYF.

The V gene is TRBV4-1, the J gene TRBJ2-7; there is no DNA to check the TCRdb D call of TRBD2. Per germline, CDR1 MGHRA and CDR2 YSYEKL. This CDR3 contains 15 residues. This CDR3 reads CASSQATSGLYEQYF.

The chain is built from TRBV27 and TRBJ2-3; TCRdb calls TRBD1, which cannot be checked without DNA. The CDR3 is made up of 15 amino acids. The germline V gene has CDR1 MNHEY and CDR2 SMNVEV (reference sequence). CDR3 protein: CASSLGVAGTDTQYF.

The V gene is TRBV6-6, the J gene TRBJ1-2. Germline V lookup: CDR1 MNHNY, CDR2 SVGAGI (reference sequence). This CDR3 is built from 11 residues. CDR3 sequence reads: CASSYGDGYTF.

This chain connects TRBV20-1 to TRBJ2-2; TCRdb names TRBD1, which stays unverified in the absence of DNA. CDR3 length equals 15 residues. CDR1 is DFQATT and CDR2 is SNEGSKA in the germline V gene (reference sequence). This chain's CDR3 is CSAPRPGGDTGELFF.

This chain links TRBV24-1 with TRBJ1-4; lacking DNA, the TRBD1 call made by TCRdb goes unchecked. The CDR3 covers 15 residues. CDR1 KGHDR and CDR2 SFDVKD come from the germline V gene. The CDR3 is CATPRLPSPNEKLFF.

This chain links TRBV13 with TRBJ1-3; as DNA is missing, the TRBD1 call by TCRdb cannot be tested. CDR1 is PRHDT and CDR2 is FYEKMQ in the germline V gene (reference sequence). The CDR3 length is 14 residues. Here the CDR3 reads CASSHTGQGNTIYF.

The chain couples TRBV6-1 to TRBJ2-2; the D call from TCRdb, TRBD1, cannot be confirmed without DNA. From germline, CDR1 is MNHNS and CDR2 SASEGT. The CDR3 totals 16 residues. The CDR3 loop is CASSGQGTGPAGELFF.

The rearrangement links TRBV4-1 to TRBJ2-7; TCRdb proposes TRBD1, but this gene call is untestable without DNA. Germline CDR1 MGHRA, CDR2 YSYEKL. The CDR3 loop spans 13 amino acids. CDR3 sequence reads: CASSQGTVYEQYF.

V and J are TRBV4-1 and TRBJ1-2; as DNA is missing, the TRBD1 call by TCRdb cannot be tested. Germline V gives CDR1 MGHRA, CDR2 YSYEKL. The CDR3 is 16 amino acids. CDR3 protein: CASSQVGRGPNYGYTF.

The chain employs TRBV7-6 and TRBJ2-5; TCRdb outputs TRBD2, but without DNA this stays unchecked. The CDR3 consists of 17 residues. The germline gives CDR1 SGHVS, CDR2 FNYEAQ. CDR3 residues: CASSLTLAGAGGETQYF.

This chain links TRBV7-2 with TRBJ2-2. The CDR3 loop spans 16 amino acids. Per the germline V gene, CDR1 is SGHTA and CDR2 is FQGNSA. The CDR3 loop is CASSLPGDPGAGELFF.

V gene TRBV6-4 combines with J gene TRBJ2-1; TCRdb's D gene call, TRBD2, goes unchecked for lack of DNA. The germline gives CDR1 MRHNA, CDR2 SNTAGT. This CDR3 is 16 amino acids long. CDR3 amino acids: CASGRSSSGPHNEQFF.

The CDR3 reads CASSPVGGTKNIQYF. The chain recombines TRBV5-1 with TRBJ2-4; TCRdb picks TRBD1, but there is no DNA to check that call. Germline values: CDR1 SGHRS, CDR2 YFSETQ. This CDR3 comprises 15 residues.

V is TRBV27 and J is TRBJ1-6; TCRdb proposes TRBD1, but this gene call is untestable without DNA. The length of the CDR3 is 17 residues. CDR1 is MNHEY, CDR2 SMNVEV, per germline (reference sequence). This CDR3 is CASSFVPQGLGNSPLHF.

The chain carries TRBV4-1 and TRBJ2-1; TCRdb calls TRBD1, which cannot be checked without DNA. Germline CDR1 and CDR2: MGHRA and YSYEKL. This CDR3 has 15 amino acids. CDR3 amino acids: CASSFGQGTYNEQFF.

The V and J genes are TRBV12-3 or TRBV12-4 and TRBJ2-7; the D call from TCRdb, TRBD1, cannot be confirmed without DNA. The CDR3 is 15 amino acids. The CDR3 is CASSFTDRGTYEQYF.

V gene TRBV9 combines with J gene TRBJ2-1; the D call of TRBD1 rests on TCRdb alone, since no DNA is present to check it. This CDR3 is 14 amino acids long. The germline V gene encodes CDR1 SGDLS and CDR2 YYNGEE. CDR3: CASSQGGITNEQFF.

This chain uses TRBV7-9 with TRBJ1-2; TCRdb names TRBD1, which stays unverified in the absence of DNA. This CDR3 comprises 14 residues. Per the germline V gene, CDR1 is SEHNR and CDR2 is FQNEAQ (reference sequence). This CDR3 reads CASSLGPPTGGYTF.